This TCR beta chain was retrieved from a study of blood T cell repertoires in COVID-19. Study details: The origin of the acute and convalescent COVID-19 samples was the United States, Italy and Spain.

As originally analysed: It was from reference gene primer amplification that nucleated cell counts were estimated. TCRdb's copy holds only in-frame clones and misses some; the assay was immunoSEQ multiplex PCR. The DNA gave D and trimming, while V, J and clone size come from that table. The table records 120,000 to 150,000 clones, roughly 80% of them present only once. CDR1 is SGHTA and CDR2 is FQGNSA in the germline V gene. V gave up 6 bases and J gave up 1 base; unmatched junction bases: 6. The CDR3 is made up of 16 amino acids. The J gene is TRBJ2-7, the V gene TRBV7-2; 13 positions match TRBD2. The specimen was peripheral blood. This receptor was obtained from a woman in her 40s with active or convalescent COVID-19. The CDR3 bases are TGTGCCAGCAGGCCGACTAGCGGGAGGAAGTCCTACGAGCAGTACTTC. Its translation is CASRPTSGRKSYEQYF.